The present T cell receptor beta chain was sequenced within a study of T-cell memory formation after mild COVID-19. Germline CDR1 is SGHRS and CDR2 is YFSETQ. With 2 bases removed from V and 0 bases from J, the gap between germline ends came to 9 bases. The CDR3 covers 14 residues. Ten or more counts support this clonotype. TCRdb used MiXCR to reprocess the 5' RACE reads, holding one entry per CDR3 protein. Of approximately 430,000 distinct CDR3 sequences listed, 23% are singletons. The chain is built from TRBV5-1 and TRBJ2-7; a possible D gene is TRBD1 (6 bases). Sequencing used PBMCs or a T cell subset sorted from them (not recorded which). This TCR came from an adult woman who had mild COVID-19 (a few samples of this study predate the infection). Cell type and time point are not known. The CDR3 loop reads CASSLQGGSYEQYF. For the CDR3, the DNA is TGCGCCAGCAGCTTACAGGGCGGCTCCTACGAGCAGTACTTC.